Included here is one T cell receptor beta chain sequence, with context. Its antigen is currently unknown. Stated time point: newly diagnosed GD, antithyroid drugs for less than 3 months. PBMCs were the source of the RNA used for TCR sequencing. This specimen belongs to a study of regulatory T cells in long-lasting Graves disease. With iRepertoire HTBI primers and Arm-PCR of CDR3 regions, TCR beta libraries were built. TCRdb called the multiplex PCR reads again in MiXCR, with one record for every CDR3 protein. The sample lists 400,000 to 450,000 distinct CDR3 sequences, about a sixth seen once, with roughly a tenth in the top ten. Study-level findings and limits: Gene preferences differed: TRBV28, TRBJ1-2, TRBJ2-5 in persistent cases.

The CDR3 has 14 residues. Per germline, CDR1 LGHNA and CDR2 YNFKEQ. V lost 3 bases, J lost 4 bases, and 12 bases lay in between. These sequences were also reported in another study, on T cells in Graves' hyperthyroidism and ophthalmopathy. From that study: The definition of stable Graves' hyperthyroidism was no ophthalmopathy progression within 18 months. Hyperthyroidism patients were newly diagnosed, had disease duration under 2 months, and were aged 18 to 65 years.

J is TRBJ1-2 and V is TRBV4-2; perhaps TRBD1 as D (6 bases). This sequence originates from a woman under 40 with Graves disease. Source: peripheral blood mononuclear cells (PBMCs), taken at new diagnosis, from a patient treated with antithyroid drugs. The CDR3 is CASSQRWDTYGYTF. CDR3 sequence (DNA): TGTGCCAGCAGCCAGCGATGGGACACCTATGGCTACACCTTC.